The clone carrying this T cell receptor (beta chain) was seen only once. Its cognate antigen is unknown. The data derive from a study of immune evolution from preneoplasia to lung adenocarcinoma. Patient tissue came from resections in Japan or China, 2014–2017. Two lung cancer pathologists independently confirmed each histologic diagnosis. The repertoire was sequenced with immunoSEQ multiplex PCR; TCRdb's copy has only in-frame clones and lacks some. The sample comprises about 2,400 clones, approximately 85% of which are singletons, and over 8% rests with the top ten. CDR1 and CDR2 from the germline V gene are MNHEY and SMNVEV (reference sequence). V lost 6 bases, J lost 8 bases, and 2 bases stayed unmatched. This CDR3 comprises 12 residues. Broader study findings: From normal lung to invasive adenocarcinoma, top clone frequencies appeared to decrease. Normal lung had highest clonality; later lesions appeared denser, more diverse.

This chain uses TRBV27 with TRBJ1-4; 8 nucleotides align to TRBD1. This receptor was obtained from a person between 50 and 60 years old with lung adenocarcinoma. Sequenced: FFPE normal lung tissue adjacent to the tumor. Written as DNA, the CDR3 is TGTGCCAGCAGACAGGGGGGGGAAAAACTGTTTTTT. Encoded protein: CASRQGGEKLFF.